A selection of T cell receptor beta chains follows, all from one sample in a study of regulatory T cells in long-lasting Graves disease. TCRdb reprocessed the multiplex PCR reads with MiXCR, giving one entry per CDR3 protein. Counted here are around 500,000 distinct CDR3 sequences, 13% occurring once; the ten biggest clones make up 8% to 10%. This sample also appeared in a second study, on T cells in Graves' hyperthyroidism and ophthalmopathy.

The input for sequencing was peripheral blood mononuclear cells (PBMCs), taken at new diagnosis, from a patient treated with antithyroid drugs. Receptors originate from a young man with Graves disease. The CDR3 runs from the conserved cysteine through the conserved F or W. A D gene is named only where the DNA matches it firmly. Clone size appears in some rows only: once, few, many, or a class for an expanded clone.

clone_size,j_call,cdr3_length,d_call,v_call,cdr3_nt,cdr3_aa
many,TRBJ2-1,13,TRBD2,TRBV12-3/TRBV12-4,TGTGCCAGCAGTTTAATGAAGCGGGAGAATCCATTCTTC,CASSLMKRENPFF
NA,TRBJ2-7,15,TRBD1,TRBV20-1,TGCAGTGCTAGGCGCCCGGGACAGGGCTCCTACGAGCAGTACTTC,CSARRPGQGSYEQYF
few,TRBJ1-5,16,NA,TRBV30,TGTGCCTGGAGTGCTGACGGGAGGCGATTTAATCAGCCCCAGCATTTT,CAWSADGRRFNQPQHF
many,TRBJ2-5,15,NA,TRBV12-3/TRBV12-4,TGTGCCAGCAGCTACCAGGGTACCTCGAGAGAGACCCAGTACTTC,CASSYQGTSRETQYF
many,TRBJ1-1,14,NA,TRBV27,TGTGCCAGCAGTTTCAAGGGTATGGGCACTGAAGCTTTCTTT,CASSFKGMGTEAFF
few,TRBJ2-1,12,NA,TRBV11-2,TGTGCCAGCAGCTTAGATGTGAGTGAGCAGTTCTTC,CASSLDVSEQFF
many,TRBJ2-7,14,NA,TRBV10-3,TGTGCCATCAGTGATGTAGAGGCGGACTACGAGCAGTACTTC,CAISDVEADYEQYF
few,TRBJ1-6,16,NA,TRBV19,TGTGCCAGTTCCACACGAGCAGGCTCCTATAATTCACCCCTCCACTTT,CASSTRAGSYNSPLHF
many,TRBJ2-7,17,TRBD2,TRBV7-9,TGTGCCAGCAGCTTATGGACTAGCGGGAGGTTGACCTACGAGCAGTACTTC,CASSLWTSGRLTYEQYF
NA,TRBJ2-7,11,NA,TRBV10-3,TGTGCCATCGGACGAACCGGCGAGCAGTACTTC,CAIGRTGEQYF
many,TRBJ2-3,14,TRBD1,TRBV19,TGTGCCAGTAGTACGGGACAGGGGGCAGATACGCAGTATTTT,CASSTGQGADTQYF
few,TRBJ2-5,14,TRBD1,TRBV4-1,TGCGCCAGCAGCCCGGACAGGGTTGGGGAGACCCAGTACTTC,CASSPDRVGETQYF
many,TRBJ2-3,16,TRBD2,TRBV9,TGTGCCAGCAGCGGGAGACTAGCGGGAGAGACAGATACGCAGTATTTT,CASSGRLAGETDTQYF
NA,TRBJ2-1,15,NA,TRBV19,TGTGCCAGTAGTATTCTTACGTCCCCGGGTAATGAGCAGTTCTTC,CASSILTSPGNEQFF
few,TRBJ2-7,15,TRBD2,TRBV18,TGTGCCAGCTCACCGAGGCAAGCGGGAGGCTACGAGCAGTACTTC,CASSPRQAGGYEQYF
many,TRBJ2-3,16,TRBD2,TRBV27,TGTGCCAGCAGCCGAGGACTAGCGGGAGTGGCAGATACGCAGTATTTT,CASSRGLAGVADTQYF
NA,TRBJ2-3,16,TRBD2,TRBV20-1,TGCAGTGCCGTGCGTCTCATAGCGGGAGGCAAGGGTACGCAGTATTTT,CSAVRLIAGGKGTQYF
many,TRBJ2-7,15,TRBD1,TRBV6-1,TGTGCCAGCAGTGAAGCTGGGGACAGTTCCTACGAGCAGTACTTC,CASSEAGDSSYEQYF
many,TRBJ2-7,14,NA,TRBV15,TGTGCCACCAGCAGAGAACAGGGTTCCTACGAGCAGTACTTC,CATSREQGSYEQYF
few,TRBJ2-3,16,NA,TRBV3-1,TGTGCCAGCAGCCAGGCCCCAGGGAGTGGGGCAGATACGCAGTATTTT,CASSQAPGSGADTQYF
NA,TRBJ2-5,15,TRBD2,TRBV30,TGTGCCTGGAGTGTCTTTGCGGGAGTGGGGGAGACCCAGTACTTC,CAWSVFAGVGETQYF
NA,TRBJ1-1,14,NA,TRBV20-1,TGCAGTGCTAGAGAGAGTGTGGGGAACACGGGAGCTTTCTTT,CSARESVGNTGAFF
many,TRBJ2-1,16,TRBD1,TRBV28,TGTGCCAGCAGTTCACAGGGGGGAGGCTCCTACAATGAGCAGTTCTTC,CASSSQGGGSYNEQFF
few,TRBJ2-2,19,TRBD2,TRBV28,TGTGCCCGGACCGGCTACGCCCCCCGCGGGACTAGCGGGGCCGGGGAGCTGTTTTTT,CARTGYAPRGTSGAGELFF
many,TRBJ2-1,16,TRBD2,TRBV6-5,TGTGCCAGCAGTTACCTCGCGGGAGGGAGGAACAATGAGCAGTTCTTC,CASSYLAGGRNNEQFF
NA,TRBJ2-1,15,NA,TRBV6-4,TGTGCCAGCAGGACGAGACAGGACTCCTACAATGAGCAGTTCTTC,CASRTRQDSYNEQFF
NA,TRBJ1-1,15,NA,TRBV6-1,TGTGCCAGCGTCCACATTGGACTTACGAACACTGAAGCTTTCTTT,CASVHIGLTNTEAFF
few,TRBJ1-6,15,TRBD1,TRBV27,TGTGCCAGCAGAGCGACAGGGGGTAGTAATTCACCCCTCCACTTT,CASRATGGSNSPLHF
NA,TRBJ2-1,13,TRBD2,TRBV20-1,TGCAGTGCTCCTCGACTAGCGGTTAATGAGCAGTTCTTC,CSAPRLAVNEQFF
few,TRBJ2-7,14,NA,TRBV19,TGTGCCAGTAGTGGGTTTGGGCAAGGCCACGAGCAGTACTTC,CASSGFGQGHEQYF
many,TRBJ2-7,14,NA,TRBV9,TGTGCCAGCAGCGTAGTATCAGGTTCCTACGAGCAGTACTTC,CASSVVSGSYEQYF
many,TRBJ2-6,15,NA,TRBV12-5,TGTGCTAGTGGTTCCTGGGTCGCCGGGGCCAACGTCCTGACTTTC,CASGSWVAGANVLTF
many,TRBJ2-3,14,NA,TRBV3-1,TGTGCCAGCAGCCAAGGAGGGCCGACAGATACGCAGTATTTT,CASSQGGPTDTQYF
NA,TRBJ1-4,14,NA,TRBV12-3/TRBV12-4,TGTGCCAGCAGTGGCCAGTTGGTCCTTGAAAAACTGTTTTTT,CASSGQLVLEKLFF